This TCR beta chain is drawn from a study of blood T cell repertoires in COVID-19. For the study at large: Samples representing acute and convalescent COVID-19 were sourced from the United States, Italy and Spain. T cells, B-cell-depleted T cells, or PBMCs provided the cDNA or gDNA that served as material.

Source study methods: Counts of nucleated cells, estimated from reference gene primer amplification, were obtained. The method was immunoSEQ multiplex PCR; TCRdb's version includes in-frame clones alone and lacks a portion of them. That table supplies the V and J calls and clone size; D and trimming were determined from the DNA. The table shows 63,000 or so clones, with more than 75% occurring only once. From germline, CDR1 is PRHDT and CDR2 FYEKMQ (reference sequence). Losses at the gene ends were 5 bases for V and 3 bases for J; bases not matched to a gene: 4. The CDR3 has 14 amino acids. Sequenced input: peripheral blood. The gene calls are TRBV13 and TRBJ2-7; 10 nucleotides match TRBD1. This receptor was identified in a human donor in a cohort sampled during active COVID-19. The CDR3 DNA follows: TGTGCCAGCAGCCCAGGACAGGGGGTCTACGAGCAGTACTTC. Residues: CASSPGQGVYEQYF.